The 31 T cell receptor beta chains given below trace back to one sample, sequenced in a study of cytomegalovirus exposure and HLA in healthy donors. PCR amplification relied on 60 Vbeta primers (plus 13 Jbeta primers). TCRdb keeps only in-frame clones here, not all; method: immunoSEQ multiplex PCR. The table has some 200,000 clones, around 76% seen once. The sample consisted of PBMCs. Receptors were obtained from a man aged 18 to 30 in good health and CMV-seronegative.

V is TRBV25-1 and J is TRBJ1-1; TRBD1 might be the D (5 bases). Deletions cut 2 bases from V and 4 bases from J, with 8 bases between. This CDR3 is built from 13 residues. CDR1 MGHDK and CDR2 SYGVNS come from the germline V gene. CDR3 loop: CASSETGGTEAFF. Written as DNA, the CDR3 is TGTGCCAGCAGTGAAACGGGGGGCACTGAAGCTTTCTTT.

The chain has TRBV5-1 and TRBJ2-7, with TRBD2 matching 12 bases. In germline, CDR1 is SGHRS, CDR2 YFSETQ. V shed 4 bases, J shed 6 bases, and the junction held 8 bases outside the gene matches. The CDR3 runs to 15 residues. CDR3 residues: CASSPRLAGAGEQYF. In DNA form, the CDR3 reads TGCGCCAGCAGCCCCCGACTAGCGGGAGCCGGCGAGCAGTACTTC.

V usage is TRBV28 and J usage is TRBJ2-3, with TRBD1 as a possible D gene (7 bases). The CDR3 is 14 amino acids. Germline CDR1 reads MDHEN; CDR2 reads SYDVKM. V was shortened by 5 bases and J by 6 bases, with 15 bases between the two germline ends. The CDR3 loop is CASSSRQGGDTQYF. The DNA for the CDR3 is TGTGCCAGCAGTAGTCGACAGGGAGGTGATACGCAGTATTTT.

This clone was seen once. V gene TRBV18 combines with J gene TRBJ1-3; D may be TRBD1 (5 bases). This CDR3 has 16 residues. Deletions cut 2 bases from V and 2 bases from J, with 13 bases between. Germline CDR1 and CDR2: KGHSH and LQKENI. The CDR3 nucleotides are TGTGCCAGCTCACCAAGTGAGTGGGGCACTGGAAACACCATATATTTT. Its translation is CASSPSEWGTGNTIYF.

V gene TRBV5-1 combines with J gene TRBJ2-5; D gene uncertain. Trimming shortened V by 0 bases and J by 4 bases, and 10 bases separated the two germline ends. Per germline, CDR1 SGHRS and CDR2 YFSETQ. This CDR3 has 14 amino acids. CDR3 protein: CASSLAGPGETQYF. Written as DNA, the CDR3 is TGCGCCAGCAGCTTGGCCGGCCCAGGAGAGACCCAGTACTTC.

The J gene is TRBJ1-1, the V gene TRBV18, with 10 bases that match TRBD1. CDR1 and CDR2 (germline): KGHSH, LQKENI. The CDR3 consists of 15 residues. The J segment lost 5 bases and the V segment lost 1 base, leaving 4 bases of the junction unmatched. CDR3 bases: TGTGCCAGCTCACCACAGACAGGGGGCGGGACTGAAGCTTTCTTT. Translation gives CASSPQTGGGTEAFF.

The rearrangement uses TRBV28 and TRBJ1-3; D not resolved. The CDR3 is 17 amino acids. V was trimmed by 7 bases and J by 0 bases, leaving 19 bases between them. The germline CDR1 and CDR2 sequences are MDHEN and SYDVKM. The CDR3 coding sequence is TGTGCCAGCACCGCAACCTCGCGGGCCGACTCTGGAAACACCATATATTTT. Its translation is CASTATSRADSGNTIYF. Full variable domain (outside the CDR3, taken from reference TRBV28 and TRBJ1-3): DVKVTQSSRYLVKRTGEKVFLECVQDMDHENMFWYRQDPGLGLRLIYFSYDVKMKEKGDIPEGYSVSREKKERFSLILESASTNQTSMYLCASTATSRADSGNTIYFGEGSWLTVV.

The chain employs TRBV6-4 and TRBJ2-1, with 8 bases identical to TRBD2. Per germline, CDR1 MRHNA and CDR2 SNTAGT. V trimming: 8 bases; J trimming: 5 bases; junction bases outside the gene matches: 5. This CDR3 region has 13 residues. CDR3 bases: TGTGCCAGCGCACTAGCGGCGAACAATGAGCAGTTCTTC. This gives the protein CASALAANNEQFF.

This chain links TRBV2 with TRBJ1-1, with TRBD1 identical over 9 bases. Germline V gene sequence: CDR1 SNHLY, CDR2 FYNNEI. This CDR3 spans 14 amino acids. J was trimmed by 0 bases and V by 6 bases; bases with no gene match: 2. CDR3 DNA sequence: TGTGCCAGCAGCGGGACAGGGCTGAACACTGAAGCTTTCTTT. It translates to CASSGTGLNTEAFF.

The chain is built from TRBV4-1 and TRBJ1-5, with 10 bases lining up with TRBD1. The V gene's germline CDR1 is MGHRA and CDR2 YSYEKL. The CDR3 totals 15 residues. The junction had 8 bases not matched to a gene; V was cut back by 5 bases and J by 7 bases. In DNA, the CDR3 is TGCGCCAGCAGCGTTCGGACAGGGGGTAGACAGCCCCAGCATTTT. This codes for CASSVRTGGRQPQHF.

The chain recombines TRBV5-1 with TRBJ2-5; D not resolved. The V and J ends lost 0 bases and 3 bases respectively, with 9 bases between them. The CDR3 is made up of 14 amino acids. In germline, CDR1 is SGHRS, CDR2 YFSETQ. The CDR3, as DNA: TGCGCCAGCAGCTTGGTTACAGCCGAAGAGACCCAGTACTTC. Protein sequence: CASSLVTAEETQYF.

The chain has TRBV19 and TRBJ2-7; 7 nucleotides align to TRBD1. V shed 5 bases and J 5 bases; nucleotides not matched to a gene: 12. Germline CDR1 reads LNHDA; CDR2 reads SQIVND (reference sequence). The length of the CDR3 is 15 residues. The CDR3 reads CASSYSGQEPHEQYF. For the CDR3, the DNA is TGTGCCAGTAGTTACTCCGGACAGGAGCCTCACGAGCAGTACTTC.

Concerning this clone: A read error may produce the germline difference seen at one junction end. At the DNA level, this CDR3 is encoded by other sequences in the same sample as well. The chain carries TRBV9 and TRBJ1-1; 8 nucleotides align to TRBD1. The CDR3 covers 13 residues. CDR1 SGDLS and CDR2 YYNGEE come from the germline V gene. The CDR3 DNA follows: TGTGCTAGCAGTACAGGGGGGCGAACTGAAGCTTTCTTT. Translated, it gives CASSTGGRTEAFF.

The CDR3 DNA is TGCAGTGCTAGGGCGACAGGGGGCAAATTCTTT. Translating it yields CSARATGGKFF. The rearrangement uses TRBV20-1 and TRBJ1-1; TRBD1 matches at 10 bases. Germline assignment: CDR1 DFQATT and CDR2 SNEGSKA (reference sequence). CDR3 length: 11 residues. Trimming removed 3 bases from V and 14 bases from J; junction bases left unmatched: 6.

The chain couples TRBV30 to TRBJ2-3; TRBD2 matches at 8 bases. Unmatched junction bases numbered 2, after V lost 1 base and J lost 2 bases. The germline CDR1 and CDR2 sequences are GTSNPN and SVGIG (reference sequence). This CDR3 spans 14 amino acids. In DNA, the CDR3 is TGTGCCTGGAGTGAGCGGGGGATCACAGATACGCAGTATTTT. Its translation is CAWSERGITDTQYF.

The V and J genes are TRBV9 and TRBJ2-3; no definite D call. V gave up 0 bases and J gave up 2 bases, with 4 bases separating them. Germline CDR1 and CDR2: SGDLS and YYNGEE. The CDR3 totals 13 residues. CDR3 amino acids: CASSVAHTDTQYF. CDR3 DNA: TGTGCCAGCAGCGTAGCCCACACAGATACGCAGTATTTT.

The V and J genes are TRBV21-1 and TRBJ2-5; TRBD2 is the table's D call, not checked against the DNA. TRBV21-1 is a known pseudogene. The CDR3 extends over 15 amino acids. CDR3 residues: CASSKVAAGKETQYF. In DNA form, the CDR3 reads TGTGCCAGCAGCAAAGTTGCAGCGGGGAAAGAGACCCAGTACTTC.

The chain carries TRBV5-1 and TRBJ2-7; 11 bases align to TRBD1. CDR3 length: 15 residues. Germline values: CDR1 SGHRS, CDR2 YFSETQ. J lost 4 bases, V lost 6 bases, and 9 bases had no gene match. CDR3 sequence: CASTISDRGRYEQYF. The CDR3 DNA reads TGCGCCAGCACTATTTCGGACAGGGGGCGGTACGAGCAGTACTTC. Complete variable domain (other parts from reference TRBV5-1 and TRBJ2-7): KAGVTQTPRYLIKTRGQQVTLSCSPISGHRSVSWYQQTPGQGLQFLFEYFSETQRNKGNFPGRFSGRQFSNSRSEMNVSTLELGDSALYLCASTISDRGRYEQYFGPGTRLTVT.

This chain links TRBV28 with TRBJ1-5, with 9 nucleotides matching TRBD1. Germline lookup yields CDR1 MDHEN and CDR2 SYDVKM. Unmatched junction bases numbered 9, after V lost 4 bases and J lost 2 bases. The CDR3 contains 17 residues. CDR3 sequence: CASSSLDRGTGNQPQHF. CDR3 DNA sequence: TGTGCCAGCAGTTCGTTGGACAGGGGAACGGGCAATCAGCCCCAGCATTTT.

The V call is TRBV2, the J call TRBJ1-6; 8 bases line up with TRBD1. This CDR3 is 14 amino acids long. The V and J ends lost 5 bases and 5 bases, in that order; junction bases with no gene match: 2. Germline V CDR1 and CDR2: SNHLY, FYNNEI. CDR3 sequence: CASSLQGDNSPLHF. The CDR3 nucleotides are TGTGCCAGCAGTTTACAGGGGGATAATTCACCCCTCCACTTT.

The chain combines TRBV11-3 with TRBJ2-1, with D tentatively TRBD1 (6 bases). The V end lost 5 bases, the J end lost 7 bases, and 9 bases lay between the germline ends. CDR1 and CDR2 (germline): SGHNT, YENEEA. This CDR3 spans 12 amino acids. CDR3 in amino acids: CASSPGTNEQFF. The CDR3 bases are TGTGCCAGCAGCCCCGGGACAAATGAGCAGTTCTTC.

This chain joins TRBV5-4 and TRBJ2-1; TRBD1 might be the D (7 bases). This CDR3 is built from 15 residues. Trimming shortened V by 1 base and J by 6 bases, and 14 bases separated the two germline ends. Germline-derived CDR1 and CDR2 are SGHNT and YYREEE (reference sequence). The CDR3 loop is CASSLRRGRGNEQFF. The CDR3 bases are TGTGCCAGCAGCTTGAGGAGGGGGCGAGGCAATGAGCAGTTCTTC.

The chain is built from TRBV30 and TRBJ2-7; 8 bases line up with TRBD2. Germline CDR1 and CDR2: GTSNPN and SVGIG (reference sequence). This CDR3 is built from 15 residues. J lost 2 bases, V lost 0 bases, and 6 bases had no gene match. The CDR3 region has the DNA TGTGCCTGGAGTGTAGCGGGAGTGAATGCCTACGAGCAGTACTTC. Translated: CAWSVAGVNAYEQYF.

The chain carries TRBV6-1 and TRBJ2-7; weak D call: TRBD1 (5 bases). Trimming removed 4 bases from V and 7 bases from J, with 17 bases in between. Germline V gene sequence: CDR1 MNHNS, CDR2 SASEGT. The CDR3 loop spans 14 amino acids. CDR3 nucleotides: TGTGCCAGCAGTGTAAGGGGTTATGGGGATGAGCAGTACTTC. Translating it yields CASSVRGYGDEQYF.

The chain combines TRBV11-3 with TRBJ2-2; 13 bases fit TRBD2. J gave up 0 bases and V 2 bases, and 6 bases lay outside the gene matches. The CDR3 totals 19 residues. Germline CDR1 is SGHNT and CDR2 is YENEEA. This CDR3 is CASSLSLGLAGANTGELFF. For the CDR3, the DNA is TGTGCCAGCAGCTTATCCCTCGGACTAGCGGGAGCGAACACCGGGGAGCTGTTTTTT.

CDR3 DNA sequence: TGTGCCAGCAGCGTTACAGGGGGCGAGCAGTACTTC. Encoded protein: CASSVTGGEQYF. This chain links TRBV7-9 with TRBJ2-7, with TRBD1 identical over 8 bases. Germline lookup yields CDR1 SEHNR and CDR2 FQNEAQ (reference sequence). With 5 bases clipped from V and 6 bases from J, the junction kept 3 bases outside the gene matches. The CDR3 consists of 12 residues.

V gene TRBV11-2 combines with J gene TRBJ1-5, with D maybe TRBD1 (6 bases). V was trimmed by 6 bases and J by 4 bases, leaving 10 bases between them. CDR1 and CDR2 from the germline V gene are SGHAT and FQNNGV. The CDR3 runs to 13 residues. Here the CDR3 reads CASSSGVNQPQHF. CDR3 in DNA: TGTGCCAGCAGTTCAGGGGTAAATCAGCCCCAGCATTTT.

V gene TRBV2 combines with J gene TRBJ1-1; D ambiguous. This CDR3 contains 13 residues. Germline V gene data show CDR1 as SNHLY and CDR2 as FYNNEI. Trimming took off 7 bases at V and 3 bases at J, with 12 bases between the two ends. This CDR3 reads CASNEGRYTEAFF. As DNA, the CDR3 is TGTGCCAGCAATGAGGGCCGCTACACTGAAGCTTTCTTT.

This chain's CDR3 is CASSQLSGGPWEQYF. CDR3 DNA sequence: TGCGCCAGCAGCCAGTTGTCGGGAGGGCCCTGGGAGCAGTACTTC. The chain couples TRBV4-1 to TRBJ2-7; 8 bases fit TRBD2. V trimming: 3 bases; J trimming: 7 bases; junction bases outside the gene matches: 11. Looked up from germline, CDR1 is MGHRA and CDR2 is YSYEKL. This CDR3 contains 15 residues.

The CDR3 region is CASSRLRAGGISGNTIYF. In DNA form, the CDR3 reads TGTGCCAGCAGCCGCCTGCGGGCGGGAGGGATCTCTGGAAACACCATATATTTT. The chain joins TRBV7-9 to TRBJ1-3; D call uncertain. CDR3 length: 18 amino acids. Per the germline V gene, CDR1 is SEHNR and CDR2 is FQNEAQ (reference sequence). Trimming stripped 5 bases from V and 0 bases from J, with 20 bases between.

The gene calls are TRBV4-1 and TRBJ2-1, with 8 positions matching TRBD2. The CDR3 is made up of 16 amino acids. V shed 1 base, J shed 7 bases, and the junction held 9 bases outside the gene matches. CDR1 is MGHRA, CDR2 YSYEKL, per germline. The CDR3 sequence is CASSQVEAGVYNEQFF. The CDR3 DNA reads as TGCGCCAGCAGCCAAGTGGAAGCGGGAGTCTATAATGAGCAGTTCTTC.